The clone carrying this TCR beta chain showed up many times. Amplification of TCR beta CDR3 regions used RNA as the template. The HTBI set primed first-round TCR CDR3 RT-PCR. One entry per CDR3 protein results from TCRdb running MiXCR on the multiplex PCR reads. The repertoire holds 340,000 or so distinct CDR3 sequences, with about 15% as singletons. These data belong to a study of T cells in Graves' hyperthyroidism and ophthalmopathy. The authors deemed Graves' hyperthyroidism stable absent ophthalmopathy progression within 18 months. In patients aged 18 to 65, hyperthyroidism was newly diagnosed, with duration under 2 months. Clinical symptoms, serum thyroxine, TRAb, thyroid ultrasound and orbital computed tomography established diagnosis. The V gene lost 6 bases and the J gene lost 8 bases, with 17 bases spanning the gap. This CDR3 region has 14 residues.

This TCR was recovered from a man aged 25-40 years with Graves' hyperthyroidism. Source material: blood. The chain links TRBV12-3 or TRBV12-4 to TRBJ2-1, with no clear D. DNA of the CDR3: TGTGCCAGCAGAACCGTAGCTAGTGGACATGAGCAGTTCTTC. It yields the protein CASRTVASGHEQFF.